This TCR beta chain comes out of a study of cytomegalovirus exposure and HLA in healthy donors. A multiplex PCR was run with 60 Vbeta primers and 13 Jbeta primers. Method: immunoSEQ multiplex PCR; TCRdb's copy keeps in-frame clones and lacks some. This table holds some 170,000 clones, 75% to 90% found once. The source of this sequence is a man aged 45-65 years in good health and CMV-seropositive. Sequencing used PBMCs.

Here the CDR3 DNA reads TGTGCCAGCAGGGACAGGGGGCAGCCCCAGCATTTT. Translated, it gives CASRDRGQPQHF. The rearrangement uses TRBV6-5 and TRBJ1-5; TRBD1 aligns across 10 bases. Germline assignment: CDR1 MNHEY and CDR2 SVGAGI. With 6 bases clipped from V and 7 bases from J, the junction kept 0 bases outside the gene matches. This CDR3 region has 12 residues.